These 21 T cell receptor beta chains were all obtained from the same sample, sequenced in a study of identical twins. TCRdb fed the 5' RACE reads into MiXCR, producing one record per CDR3 protein. The data show under 300,000 distinct CDR3 sequences, with around an eighth seen just once and around 8.9% held by the top ten. The sequencing sample was made of memory (CD45RO+) T cells sorted from blood. These receptors originate from a woman younger than 35 in good health.

The chain recombines TRBV7-2 with TRBJ2-7; 15 bases map to TRBD2. V gave up 4 bases and J gave up 2 bases; unmatched junction bases: 6. Germline V lookup: CDR1 SGHTA, CDR2 FQGNSA. The CDR3 sequence is 17 residues long. The CDR3 protein is CASSSRTSGRVTYEQYF. The CDR3 DNA is TGTGCCAGCAGCTCCAGGACTAGCGGGAGGGTAACCTACGAGCAGTACTTC.

This chain links TRBV20-1 with TRBJ2-1; 8 nucleotides line up with TRBD2. This CDR3 region has 16 residues. CDR1 and CDR2 (germline): DFQATT, SNEGSKA (reference sequence). Trimming cost V 7 bases and J 2 bases; bases outside gene matches: 13. Here the CDR3 DNA reads TGCAGTGGAACGATGAGCGGGAGTAACACCTACAATGAGCAGTTCTTC. Translating it yields CSGTMSGSNTYNEQFF.

A few counts support this clonotype. The rearrangement joins TRBV7-8 to TRBJ2-1; a weak D match, TRBD2 (5 bases). Between the trimmed V and J ends, which lost 5 bases and 6 bases, there was a span of 17 bases. This CDR3 has 15 residues. The germline CDR1 and CDR2 sequences are SGHVS and FQNEAQ. The CDR3 protein is CASSPTGSSRNEQFF. The CDR3 DNA is TGTGCCAGCAGCCCCACGGGAAGTTCCCGCAATGAGCAGTTCTTC.

V is TRBV11-3 and J is TRBJ1-4; D may be TRBD1 (5 bases). The CDR3 loop spans 13 amino acids. Per the germline V gene, CDR1 is SGHNT and CDR2 is YENEEA. V dropped 5 bases and J dropped 8 bases, with 12 bases sitting between them. The CDR3 loop reads CASSVGRGEKLFF. The CDR3 coding sequence is TGTGCCAGCAGCGTGGGACGGGGGGAAAAACTGTTTTTT.

This clonotype was recorded many times. CDR3 nucleotide sequence: TGTGCCAGCAGTCCCGGGACAGGGATCACTGAAGCTTTCTTT. It translates to CASSPGTGITEAFF. V and J are TRBV12-3 or TRBV12-4 and TRBJ1-1; the match to TRBD1 covers 9 bases. The V segment lost 5 bases and the J segment 4 bases; nucleotides outside the gene matches: 5. This CDR3 has 14 amino acids.

This clonotype was recorded many times. The chain combines TRBV6-5 with TRBJ2-5; the D gene could be TRBD1 or TRBD2 (5 bases each). Germline CDR1 reads MNHEY; CDR2 reads SVGAGI. The CDR3 runs to 12 residues. Between the trimmed V and J ends, which lost 7 bases and 4 bases, there was a span of 10 bases. The CDR3 nucleotides read TGTGCCAGCATCTCTGGGGGAGAGACCCAGTACTTC. Residues: CASISGGETQYF.

The rearrangement links TRBV7-9 to TRBJ1-2; no reliable D call. CDR3 length: 12 amino acids. Germline CDR1 SEHNR, CDR2 FQNEAQ (reference sequence). V lost 5 bases, J lost 8 bases, and 12 bases lay in between. The CDR3 DNA sequence: TGTGCCAGCAGCACATCTAGGGCGGGCTACACCTTC. This encodes CASSTSRAGYTF.

The chain joins TRBV5-6 to TRBJ1-4; D is undetermined. CDR3 length: 12 amino acids. Trimming removed 4 bases at V and 4 bases at J, with 5 bases between. Germline V gives CDR1 SGHDT, CDR2 YYEEEE. DNA of the CDR3: TGTGCCAGCAGCGGGAGTAATGAAAAACTGTTTTTT. Protein product: CASSGSNEKLFF. Drawing the rest from reference TRBV5-6 and TRBJ1-4, the complete variable domain is DAGVTQSPTHLIKTRGQQVTLRCSPKSGHDTVSWYQQALGQGPQFIFQYYEEEERQRGNFPDRFSGHQFPNYSSELNVNALLLGDSALYLCASSGSNEKLFFGSGTQLSVL.

The V call is TRBV20-1, the J call TRBJ2-3; 9 nucleotides align to TRBD1. The CDR3 has 16 residues. J was trimmed by 6 bases and V by 5 bases; bases with no gene match: 15. Germline lookup yields CDR1 DFQATT and CDR2 SNEGSKA (reference sequence). The CDR3 loop is CSARPERQGVVDTQYF. The CDR3 DNA reads TGCAGTGCTCGACCCGAAAGACAGGGGGTGGTGGATACGCAGTATTTT.

This clonotype appeared a few times. The rearrangement joins TRBV6-5 to TRBJ2-2, with 14 bases matching TRBD2. The CDR3 contains 19 residues. Germline values: CDR1 MNHEY, CDR2 SVGAGI. V gave up 0 bases and J gave up 4 bases; unmatched junction bases: 7. The CDR3 DNA reads as TGTGCCAGCAGTTACTCAGGACTAGCGGGAGGCCCAGGCACCGGGGAGCTGTTTTTT. Translating it yields CASSYSGLAGGPGTGELFF.

The chain employs TRBV7-2 and TRBJ2-7; 7 bases are a match to TRBD1. CDR1 and CDR2 (germline): SGHTA, FQGNSA. Trimming took 3 bases from V and 6 from J; bases not matched to a gene: 11. This CDR3 comprises 15 residues. The CDR3 reads CASSFRGQSFGEQYF. Here the CDR3 DNA reads TGTGCCAGCAGCTTTCGGGGACAGTCCTTCGGCGAGCAGTACTTC.

CDR3 residues: CSATSGSWSYNEQFF. In DNA, the CDR3 is TGCAGTGCTACTAGCGGGAGTTGGTCCTACAATGAGCAGTTCTTC. The V gene is TRBV20-1, the J gene TRBJ2-1; 10 bases fit TRBD2. CDR1 and CDR2 (germline): DFQATT, SNEGSKA (reference sequence). This CDR3 region has 15 residues. Trimming cost V 4 bases and J 1 base; bases outside gene matches: 4.

The sample holds a few counts of this clonotype. V is TRBV15 and J is TRBJ1-5; D gene uncertain. The CDR3 covers 16 residues. Germline lookup yields CDR1 LNHNV and CDR2 YYDKDF (reference sequence). Trimming removed 0 bases from V and 7 bases from J, with 16 bases in between. CDR3 nucleotide sequence: TGTGCCACCAGCAGAGACGGCCGCATGGTGGACCAGCCCCAGCATTTT. This gives the protein CATSRDGRMVDQPQHF.

The chain is built from TRBV30 and TRBJ2-1, with TRBD2 as a possible D gene (6 bases). This CDR3 contains 13 residues. In germline, CDR1 is GTSNPN, CDR2 SVGIG (reference sequence). Trimming pared 3 bases from V and 0 bases from J, leaving 6 bases between. The CDR3: CAWSGGSYNEQFF. CDR3 DNA: TGTGCCTGGAGCGGGGGCTCCTACAATGAGCAGTTCTTC.

As regards this clonotype: At one end, the junction sequence differs from germline, possibly due to a read error. V usage is TRBV7-8 and J usage is TRBJ2-2; 12 bases agree with TRBD2. The CDR3 extends over 16 amino acids. Germline loops: CDR1 SGHVS, CDR2 FQNEAQ. CDR3 coding DNA: TGTGCCAGCAGCTCTCTAGCGGGAGGGCCCTCCGGGGAGCCGTTTTTT. It encodes CASSSLAGGPSGEPFF.

The genes are TRBV10-2 and TRBJ2-5; D is unresolved. Trimming took off 4 bases at V and 6 bases at J, with 6 bases between the two ends. This CDR3 region has 11 residues. Per the germline V gene, CDR1 is WSHSY and CDR2 is SAAADI. CDR3 nucleotides: TGCGCCAGCAGTGTACAGAAGACCCAGTACTTC. Residues: CASSVQKTQYF.

This clonotype was detected ten times or more. The V and J genes are TRBV12-3 or TRBV12-4 and TRBJ1-1; D not resolved. The CDR3 extends over 13 amino acids. Between the trimmed V and J ends, which lost 1 base and 1 base, there was a span of 4 bases. CDR3 DNA sequence: TGTGCCAGCAGTTTAGACGCGAACACTGAAGCTTTCTTT. Translation gives CASSLDANTEAFF.

The rearrangement uses TRBV29-1 and TRBJ1-4; TRBD1 agrees at 8 bases. This CDR3 has 11 amino acids. The V gene end was trimmed by 6 bases and the J gene end by 11 bases; junction bases not matched to a gene: 5. CDR1 is SQVTM and CDR2 is ANQGSEA in the germline V gene. The CDR3 region is CSVGDRSKLFF. The CDR3 region has the DNA TGCAGCGTCGGGGACAGGTCGAAACTGTTTTTT.

This clonotype was seen ten or more times. The chain joins TRBV3-1 to TRBJ2-7; TRBD1 matches at 8 bases. The CDR3 is 15 residues long. The trim removed 1 base at V and 3 bases at J, leaving 5 bases unmatched. Germline CDR1 reads LGHDT; CDR2 reads YNNKEL (reference sequence). This CDR3 reads CASSQVATGGYEQYF. The CDR3, as DNA: TGTGCCAGCAGCCAAGTGGCAACAGGGGGCTACGAGCAGTACTTC.

Only a few counts were recorded for this clonotype. The genes are TRBV5-1 and TRBJ2-5; 14 bases map to TRBD2. Germline values: CDR1 SGHRS, CDR2 YFSETQ. V trimming: 2 bases; J trimming: 5 bases; junction bases outside the gene matches: 5. The CDR3 is made up of 16 amino acids. The CDR3 DNA follows: TGCGCCAGCAGCTTAAAGCGGACTAGCGGGAGGGAGACCCAGTACTTC. Its translation: CASSLKRTSGRETQYF. The variable domain in full, with the rest retrieved from reference TRBV5-1 and TRBJ2-5, is KAGVTQTPRYLIKTRGQQVTLSCSPISGHRSVSWYQQTPGQGLQFLFEYFSETQRNKGNFPGRFSGRQFSNSRSEMNVSTLELGDSALYLCASSLKRTSGRETQYFGPGTRLLVL.

In DNA form, the CDR3 reads TGCAGTGCTAGTCAGGGGGCAACTAATGAAAAACTGTTTTTT. It codes for CSASQGATNEKLFF. The chain recombines TRBV20-1 with TRBJ1-4; 7 nucleotides align to TRBD1. The CDR3 is made up of 14 amino acids. Trimming took 3 bases from V and 0 from J; bases not matched to a gene: 1. Germline V lookup: CDR1 DFQATT, CDR2 SNEGSKA (reference sequence).